This TCR beta chain was captured by sequencing in a study of blood T cells in healthy people across ages. General observations from the study: Donors of long life had a larger count of naive CD4+ cells and greater diversity than aged donors.

Regarding this clonotype: No antigen is known for it.

Donation came from healthy Caucasian individuals in Russia who were aged roughly 6 to 100. Every sample yielded at least 6.5 million isolated PBMCs. The CDR3 covers 13 residues. Germline V gene sequence: CDR1 ENHRY, CDR2 SYGVKD. V gave up 2 bases and J gave up 3 bases, with 7 bases separating them. Alongside a J-beta primer mix, a sample-barcoded 5' primer served in a second PCR lasting about 6 to 11 cycles. Each cDNA was tagged by a template-switch adaptor containing 12 random nucleotides. One entry per CDR3 protein results from TCRdb running MiXCR on the 5' RACE reads. The sample consists of 650,000 to 1,000,000 distinct CDR3 sequences, roughly 34% of them appearing once.

Sequenced material: blood. The rearrangement joins TRBV10-3 to TRBJ1-1, with D perhaps matching TRBD1 (6 bases). The clonotype was recovered from a man aged 18 to 29 in good health. The CDR3 loop is CAISEGQHTEAFF. Here the CDR3 DNA reads TGTGCCATCAGTGAGGGACAGCACACTGAAGCTTTCTTT.